The rows below give T cell receptor beta chains drawn from one sample of a study of glioma-infiltrating T cells. TCRdb reprocessed the multiplex PCR reads with MiXCR, giving one entry per CDR3 protein. Here the sample spans a few hundred thousand distinct CDR3 sequences, about two fifths being singletons. Material: glioma tissue, nonneoplastic brain tissue, or PBMCs (not recorded which). These receptors were collected from a human donor with low-grade glioma or glioblastoma, undergoing nonglioma brain surgery, or in good health (not recorded which). Each CDR3 is given with its conserved first and last residue. The D gene is left open where the match is weak. Where a row states a size, it is once, few, many or the class of an expanded clone; other rows omit it.

NA	TRBV20-1	TRBD1	TRBJ1-2	TGCAGTGCTAACCAAGGGGAATTAGGAGGGGGCGATGGCTACACCTTC	CSANQGELGGGDGYTF
NA	TRBV7-2	NA	TRBJ2-7	TGTGCCAGCAGCTTCGTTTGGGACGCCTCCTACGAGCAGTACTTC	CASSFVWDASYEQYF
many	TRBV28	NA	TRBJ2-7	TGTGCCAGCAGTCCGGATTTCTACGAGCAGTACTTC	CASSPDFYEQYF
NA	TRBV12-3/TRBV12-4	NA	TRBJ1-2	TGTGCCAGCAGTTTCTACAGGGTAGGCTACACCTTC	CASSFYRVGYTF
NA	TRBV20-1	NA	TRBJ2-7	TGCAGTGCTAAACGGGACAATTCCCACGAGCAGTACTTC	CSAKRDNSHEQYF
NA	TRBV12-3/TRBV12-4	NA	TRBJ1-2	TGTGCCAGCAGTTTAGTTCCTAACTATGGCTACACCTTC	CASSLVPNYGYTF
once	TRBV20-1	NA	TRBJ1-1	TGCAGTGCCTCACAGGGAACCCTTGGTCGCACTGAAGCTTTCTTC	CSASQGTLGRTEAFF
NA	TRBV18	NA	TRBJ2-5	TGTGCCAGCTCACCAGGGTTAGGAGAGACCCAGTACTTC	CASSPGLGETQYF
few	TRBV19	NA	TRBJ2-3	TGTGCCAGTAGTATATTGACCACAGATACGCAGTATTTT	CASSILTTDTQYF
NA	TRBV5-4	NA	TRBJ2-7	TGTGCCAGCAGCCTCGGGACTCTGAACGAGCAGTACTTC	CASSLGTLNEQYF
few	TRBV25-1	NA	TRBJ2-2	TGTGCCAGCAGTGATGACAGATCAAACACCGGGGAGCTGTTTTTT	CASSDDRSNTGELFF
once	TRBV2	NA	TRBJ2-7	TGTGCCAGCAGCTCGTGGTTCGGCGGTCGCTCCTACGAGCAGTACTTC	CASSSWFGGRSYEQYF
few	TRBV20-1	TRBD1	TRBJ1-1	TGCAGTGCTAGAGGCTGGCAGGGGGCTCGAGGGTACACTGAAGCTTTCTTT	CSARGWQGARGYTEAFF
many	TRBV7-2	NA	TRBJ2-3	TGTGCCAGCAGCTACAGGGTTAGCACAGATACGCAGTATTTT	CASSYRVSTDTQYF
NA	TRBV20-1	NA	TRBJ2-4	TGCAGTGCCTTGGACCGGTTCGCCAAAAACATTCAGTACTTC	CSALDRFAKNIQYF
NA	TRBV20-1	TRBD2	TRBJ2-1	TGCAGTGCCAGGTGGGCTAGCGGGAGCGCCTACAATGAGCAGTTCTTC	CSARWASGSAYNEQFF
NA	TRBV6-1	NA	TRBJ1-1	TGTGCCAGCAGCTGGACGCTCGGTAACACTGAAGCTTTCTTT	CASSWTLGNTEAFF
NA	TRBV15	NA	TRBJ2-1	TGTGCCACCAGCGGAAGGTCTGAGGGCTGGGAGCAGTTCTTC	CATSGRSEGWEQFF
few	TRBV27	TRBD2	TRBJ2-7	TGTGCCAGCAGCACAGGGACTAGCGGAGGCGAGCAGTACTTC	CASSTGTSGGEQYF
NA	TRBV29-1	TRBD2	TRBJ2-7	TGCAGCGCCTCACCGACTAGCGGCCCCTACGAGCAGTACTTC	CSASPTSGPYEQYF
few	TRBV2	NA	TRBJ1-1	TGTGCCAGCAGGGACCCGGTGGGGGCAAGAACTGAAGCTTTCTTT	CASRDPVGARTEAFF
few	TRBV20-1	TRBD1	TRBJ1-1	TGCAGTGCGAGTCTGACCGGGACAGGGGCAACTGAAGCTTTCTTT	CSASLTGTGATEAFF
few	TRBV7-9	NA	TRBJ2-1	TGTGCCAGCAGCAACGGATACAATGAGCAGTTCTTC	CASSNGYNEQFF
few	TRBV5-1	NA	TRBJ2-3	TGCGCCAGCAGCTTGGTGGACACAGTTACGCAGTATTTT	CASSLVDTVTQYF
few	TRBV28	NA	TRBJ2-5	TGTGCCAGCAGTTTAGATGGGGGGGAGACCCAGTACTTC	CASSLDGGETQYF
few	TRBV7-9	TRBD2	TRBJ2-7	TGTGCCAGCAGCTTCGAAGCGGGGTCCTACGAGCAGTACTTC	CASSFEAGSYEQYF
many	TRBV4-3	TRBD1	TRBJ1-2	TGCGCCAGCAGCCAAGCCGACAGGGCAAACTATGGCTACACCTTC	CASSQADRANYGYTF
NA	TRBV6-1	TRBD2	TRBJ2-1	TGTGCCAGCGGGACTAGCAGGACTCATTGGGGGTTCTTC	CASGTSRTHWGFF
few	TRBV15	NA	TRBJ1-5	TGTGCCACCAGCGAGGGTGGGGAGCCCCAGCATTTT	CATSEGGEPQHF
many	TRBV6-2/TRBV6-3	NA	TRBJ1-1	TGTGCCAGCAGAATTCCCGCAAGCGTCAAAGGACCCAGATTGAACACTGAAGCTTTCTTT	CASRIPASVKGPRLNTEAFF
NA	TRBV29-1	NA	TRBJ2-3	TGCAGCAGCCGGGACTTACGCACAGATACGCAGTATTTT	CSSRDLRTDTQYF
many	TRBV3-1	NA	TRBJ2-7	TGTGCCAGCAGCCAAGGAGACGAGCAGTACTTC	CASSQGDEQYF
NA	TRBV3-1	NA	TRBJ2-3	TGTGCCAGCAGCTCGGGCTGGAGGATCACAGATACGCAGTATTTT	CASSSGWRITDTQYF
NA	TRBV19	TRBD2	TRBJ2-7	TGTGCCACAGGACTAGCGGGAGGTTACGAGCAGTACTTC	CATGLAGGYEQYF
NA	TRBV12-3/TRBV12-4	TRBD1	TRBJ2-1	TGTGCCAGCAGTTTCGAATCCGGGACAGGGGTTGGCCGGTCCTACAATGAGCAGTTCTTC	CASSFESGTGVGRSYNEQFF
NA	TRBV7-2	NA	TRBJ1-5	TGTGCCAGCAGTTCCCCCCCGGGTGAGGAAGGCAATCAGCCCCAGCATTTT	CASSSPPGEEGNQPQHF
NA	TRBV20-1	TRBD1	TRBJ1-1	TGCAGTGCCCTGACTCCAGGGGGGACTGAAGCTTTCTTT	CSALTPGGTEAFF
few	TRBV20-1	TRBD1	TRBJ2-7	TGCAGTGCTAGAGAAGACAGGGACGAGCAGTACTTC	CSAREDRDEQYF
NA	TRBV7-2	TRBD1	TRBJ2-5	TGTGCCAGCTCGCCCCGGGACAGGGAATGGGAGACCCAGTACTTC	CASSPRDREWETQYF
NA	TRBV20-1	NA	TRBJ2-1	TGCAGTGCTATAGCTCAAGCGCCGAGCTCCTACAATGAGCAGTTCTTC	CSAIAQAPSSYNEQFF
many	TRBV20-1	NA	TRBJ1-1	TGCAGTGCTAGAGAGGGCAGGGAGTACACTGAAGCTTTCTTT	CSAREGREYTEAFF
NA	TRBV19	NA	TRBJ2-7	TGTGCCAGTAGTGCCGGGACATCGTTTTGGCAGTACTTC	CASSAGTSFWQYF
few	TRBV3-1	NA	TRBJ2-7	TGTGCCAGCAGCCAGGTCGCAGTAGCAGGTGTCAACGAGCAGTACTTC	CASSQVAVAGVNEQYF
few	TRBV4-1	NA	TRBJ1-5	TGCGCCAGCAGTCGAGCAGGGTTTAACGGTCAGCCCCAGCATTTT	CASSRAGFNGQPQHF
NA	TRBV28	TRBD2	TRBJ2-1	TGTGCCAGCATTCTAACGGGGCTAGCGGGAGGGCCTAAGGATGTTTATGAGCAGTTCTTC	CASILTGLAGGPKDVYEQFF